A single sample is the source of the 8 T cell receptor beta chains below, sequenced in a study of CD8 T cells in Susac syndrome. When the RNA was reverse transcribed, random hexamers were used with an input of about 0.5 to 1 ug. TCRdb passed the immunoSEQ multiplex PCR reads through MiXCR, listing each CDR3 protein once. The repertoire includes around 230,000 distinct CDR3 sequences, roughly 95% of them detected once, and 0.08% to 0.11% sits in the top ten. Sequencing was performed on CD4+ T cells from PBMCs. The receptor set was obtained from a human donor with Susac syndrome.

This chain uses TRBV20-1 with TRBJ2-1, with 9 positions matching TRBD1. Germline CDR1 is DFQATT and CDR2 is SNEGSKA (reference sequence). Losses at the gene ends were 5 bases for V and 2 bases for J; bases not matched to a gene: 4. The CDR3 contains 14 residues. DNA of the CDR3: TGCAGTGCTGTTCGACAGGGGGCCTACAATGAGCAGTTCTTC. It encodes CSAVRQGAYNEQFF.

The CDR3 DNA sequence: TGTGCCAGCAGTATGACAGAGAATCAGCCCCAGCATTTT. It is translated as CASSMTENQPQHF. The rearrangement uses TRBV12-3 or TRBV12-4 and TRBJ1-5; TRBD1 might be the D (5 bases). This CDR3 has 13 residues. Trimming stripped 5 bases from V and 4 bases from J, with 9 bases between.

The V and J genes are TRBV15 and TRBJ2-7; D remains ambiguous. V dropped 3 bases and J dropped 1 base, with 7 bases sitting between them. This CDR3 is 13 amino acids long. The germline gives CDR1 LNHNV, CDR2 YYDKDF (reference sequence). In DNA, the CDR3 is TGTGCCACCAGCAGGCCAGCTTCCTACGAGCAGTACTTC. Encoded protein: CATSRPASYEQYF.

This chain links TRBV29-1 with TRBJ2-7; perhaps D is TRBD1 or TRBD2 (5 bases each). V lost 7 bases and J 0 bases, leaving 13 bases between the germline ends. The V gene's germline CDR1 is SQVTM and CDR2 ANQGSEA. The CDR3 extends over 13 amino acids. The CDR3 region is CSGSGTGSYEQYF. The CDR3 coding sequence is TGCAGCGGCTCCGGGACGGGCTCCTACGAGCAGTACTTC.

The CDR3 coding sequence is TGTGCCAGCAGTTACAACGGGGACTCTCCTAGCGAGCAGTACTTC. Its translation is CASSYNGDSPSEQYF. This sequence joins TRBV6-5 and TRBJ2-7, with D maybe TRBD2 (6 bases). Germline loops: CDR1 MNHEY, CDR2 SVGAGI. V lost 2 bases and J lost 6, with 17 bases in between. This CDR3 region has 15 residues.

The V call is TRBV4-1, the J call TRBJ1-1; the D gene is possibly TRBD1 (6 bases). V was clipped by 4 bases and J by 14 bases, with 23 bases between them. The CDR3 totals 14 residues. CDR1 is MGHRA and CDR2 is YSYEKL in the germline V gene. The CDR3 spells CASSPATGRTETFF. Written as DNA, the CDR3 is TGCGCCAGCAGCCCCGCAACGGGAAGGACAGAAACCTTCTTT.

V and J are TRBV20-1 and TRBJ2-1; the match to TRBD2 covers 12 bases. The CDR3 loop spans 17 amino acids. The V gene's germline CDR1 is DFQATT and CDR2 SNEGSKA (reference sequence). Trimming took 6 bases from V and 5 from J; bases not matched to a gene: 14. CDR3 sequence reads: CSARSVTSGRKDNEQFF. The DNA for the CDR3 is TGCAGTGCCAGGAGCGTGACTAGCGGGAGAAAGGACAATGAGCAGTTCTTC.

V gene TRBV15 combines with J gene TRBJ2-3; 11 bases fit TRBD1. The CDR3 covers 15 residues. CDR1 is LNHNV and CDR2 is YYDKDF in the germline V gene (reference sequence). With 7 bases clipped from V and 1 base from J, the junction kept 4 bases outside the gene matches. The CDR3 is CATTPDRGRTDTQYF. Here the CDR3 DNA reads TGTGCCACCACTCCGGACAGGGGGCGCACAGATACGCAGTATTTT.